This TCR beta chain was documented in a study of blood T cell repertoires in COVID-19. How the authors handled the data: Estimation of nucleated cell counts was performed using reference gene primer amplification. This table comes from immunoSEQ multiplex PCR, and its TCRdb copy is limited to in-frame clones, with some not included. The D gene and trimming were derived from the DNA, and the V and J assignments and clone size from that table. The sample records around 83,000 clones, just over 85% being singletons. The CDR3 covers 15 residues. The V end lost 2 bases, the J end lost 2 bases, and 11 bases lay between the germline ends. Per germline, CDR1 SGHVS and CDR2 FQNEAQ.

The sequencing sample was made of peripheral blood. J is TRBJ2-3 and V is TRBV7-8; no definite D call. This receptor was taken from a man in his fifties with active or convalescent COVID-19. In nucleotides, the CDR3 is TGTGCCAGCAGCTTAACCGCAGGCCACACAGATACGCAGTATTTT. This sequence encodes CASSLTAGHTDTQYF.